These 30 T cell receptor beta chains originate from one sample sequenced in a study of T cell responses to AZD1222 COVID-19 vaccine (dated by TCRdb to the early 2020s). Interpreted using the paper, the time point label stands for: about 28 days (+/-7) after the second vaccine dose. The receptor library was made with the immunoSEQ multiplex PCR assay. The table comes from immuneACCESS by way of TCRdb, which keeps in-frame sequences with V and J called. Part of the clones is missing from these tables; in studies checked, under half for an unresolved V gene and the rest for unknown reasons. This sample lists approximately 120,000 clones; around 85% were detected once. Jointly, the top ten make up 4.4% of the sample. The specimen comprised peripheral blood, sampled 28 days after the second AZD1222 dose. These receptors originate from an adult who received the AZD1222 COVID-19 vaccine.

The V and J genes are TRBV20-1 and TRBJ2-1; D gene uncertain. Trimming stripped 2 bases from V and 7 bases from J, with 6 bases between. Germline CDR1 DFQATT, CDR2 SNEGSKA (reference sequence). The CDR3 is 11 amino acids. This chain's CDR3 is CSARFGNEQFF. The CDR3 DNA follows: TGCAGTGCTAGATTCGGAAATGAGCAGTTCTTC.

This clone appeared a single time. V and J are TRBV7-2 and TRBJ1-5, with 9 bases identical to TRBD1. V lost 5 bases to trimming and J lost 7 bases; unmatched junction nucleotides: 6. CDR3 size: 14 residues. Germline V lookup: CDR1 SGHTA, CDR2 FQGNSA. CDR3 sequence: CASSRDREGQPQHF. DNA of the CDR3: TGTGCCAGCAGCCGGGACAGGGAGGGGCAGCCCCAGCATTTT.

This chain connects TRBV6-1 to TRBJ2-7, with a possible D match to TRBD1 (6 bases). The CDR3 is made up of 14 amino acids. Germline V gene lookup returns CDR1 MNHNS and CDR2 SASEGT. Trimming shortened V by 2 bases and J by 2 bases, and 10 bases separated the two germline ends. CDR3 region: CASSEQGFAYEQYF. Here the CDR3 DNA reads TGTGCCAGCAGTGAACAGGGGTTTGCCTACGAGCAGTACTTC.

The genes are TRBV7-2 and TRBJ2-7; 8 nucleotides agree with TRBD1. V lost 5 bases and J lost 6; bases outside the gene matches: 12. The CDR3 has 15 residues. Germline values: CDR1 SGHTA, CDR2 FQGNSA. CDR3 coding DNA: TGTGCCAGCAGCCAGTATCAGGGGGCGCGTAGCGAGCAGTACTTC. As protein: CASSQYQGARSEQYF.

The rearrangement uses TRBV6-6 and TRBJ1-6, with unresolved D. CDR1 MNHNY and CDR2 SVGAGI come from the germline V gene (reference sequence). V gave up 4 bases and J gave up 7 bases, with 8 bases separating them. The CDR3 is 13 amino acids. The chain's CDR3 is CASSFLENSPLHF. The CDR3 DNA is TGTGCCAGCAGTTTTCTAGAAAATTCACCCCTCCACTTT.

This rearrangement joins TRBV7-2 to TRBJ2-7; the D is unclear. The CDR3 spans 11 residues. V was trimmed by 5 bases and J by 4 bases, leaving 6 bases between them. Germline CDR1 SGHTA, CDR2 FQGNSA. CDR3 coding DNA: TGTGCCAGCAGCCCAAAGTACGAGCAGTACTTC. It encodes CASSPKYEQYF. The full variable domain, its missing parts supplied by reference TRBV7-2 and TRBJ2-7, is GAGVSQSPSNKVTEKGKDVELRCDPISGHTALYWYRQSLGQGLEFLIYFQGNSAPDKSGLPSDRFSAERTGGSVSTLTIQRTQQEDSAVYLCASSPKYEQYFGPGTRLTVT.

V usage is TRBV3-1 (or the pseudogene TRBV3-2) and J usage is TRBJ2-5; 8 nucleotides line up with TRBD2. Trimming at V came to 6 bases and at J to 2 bases, leaving 8 bases not matched to a gene. Germline loops: CDR1 LGHDT, CDR2 YNNKEL (reference sequence). The CDR3 is 15 amino acids. CDR3 region: CASRLTSGGQETQYF. The CDR3 DNA reads TGTGCCAGCAGACTAACTAGCGGTGGGCAAGAGACCCAGTACTTC.

A single count supports this clone. This chain uses TRBV2 with TRBJ1-5; tentatively, D is TRBD1 (5 bases). Per the germline V gene, CDR1 is SNHLY and CDR2 is FYNNEI. The V end was cut by 8 bases, the J end by 7 bases, with 18 bases between. The CDR3 sequence is 14 residues long. The CDR3 nucleotides read TGTGCCAGCGGAGGTTCAGGGCAATGGCAGCCCCAGCATTTT. Residues: CASGGSGQWQPQHF.

The genes are TRBV24-1 and TRBJ2-1, with D uncertain. Between the trimmed V and J ends, which lost 4 bases and 4 bases, there was a span of 13 bases. The germline CDR1 and CDR2 sequences are KGHDR and SFDVKD. This CDR3 has 15 amino acids. DNA for the CDR3: TGTGCCACCAGTGAAGGCAGAAGGATATACAATGAGCAGTTCTTC. It encodes CATSEGRRIYNEQFF.

This rearrangement joins TRBV7-8 to TRBJ1-5, with D maybe TRBD1 (5 bases). The CDR3 is 15 residues long. Germline lookup yields CDR1 SGHVS and CDR2 FQNEAQ. Trimming took 1 base from V and 14 from J, leaving 21 bases between them. Written as DNA, the CDR3 is TGTGCCAGCAGCTTAGGTGGACACCGGGAGGGTGAGGAGCATTTT. Translated: CASSLGGHREGEEHF.

The genes are TRBV2 and TRBJ1-6; tentatively, D is TRBD1 (5 bases). Per germline, CDR1 SNHLY and CDR2 FYNNEI. The CDR3 length is 15 residues. With 7 bases removed from V and 1 base from J, the gap between germline ends came to 11 bases. CDR3 sequence reads: CASMRGLSYNSPLHF. CDR3 nucleotides: TGTGCCAGCATGAGGGGTTTGTCCTATAATTCACCCCTCCACTTT. Supplemented by reference TRBV2 and TRBJ1-6, the full variable domain reads EPEVTQTPSHQVTQMGQEVILRCVPISNHLYFYWYRQILGQKVEFLVSFYNNEISEKSEIFDDQFSVERPDGSNFTLKIRSTKLEDSAMYFCASMRGLSYNSPLHFGNGTRLTVT.

V is TRBV12-3 or TRBV12-4 and J is TRBJ1-6, with D perhaps matching TRBD1 (5 bases). With 6 bases removed from V and 9 bases from J, the gap between germline ends came to 12 bases. CDR3 length equals 13 residues. CDR3 protein: CASRGRWASPLHF. The DNA for the CDR3 is TGTGCCAGCAGGGGACGGTGGGCTTCACCCCTCCACTTT.

The chain has TRBV11-2 and TRBJ2-1, with 7 bases fitting TRBD2. Germline loops: CDR1 SGHAT, CDR2 FQNNGV. The J segment lost 7 bases and the V segment lost 0 bases, leaving 9 bases of the junction unmatched. The CDR3 loop spans 16 amino acids. CDR3 nucleotides: TGTGCCAGCAGCTTAGATCCGGGGGGATTAAGGAATGAGCAGTTCTTC. Residues: CASSLDPGGLRNEQFF.

The chain recombines TRBV12-3 or TRBV12-4 with TRBJ1-4; D not resolved. V shed 6 bases and J shed 10 bases, with 15 bases lying between them. The CDR3 covers 13 residues. For the CDR3, the DNA is TGTGCCAGCAGCGACAACGGGTTCCGAAAACTGTTTTTT. It is translated as CASSDNGFRKLFF.

This clone has more than one count but fewer than ten. The rearrangement links TRBV7-8 to TRBJ2-5; the D gene is possibly TRBD1 (5 bases). The germline CDR1 and CDR2 sequences are SGHVS and FQNEAQ. V shed 5 bases and J shed 4 bases, with 11 bases lying between them. The CDR3 contains 13 residues. The CDR3 loop reads CASSQGRAETQYF. The CDR3 DNA reads as TGTGCCAGCAGCCAGGGCAGGGCAGAGACCCAGTACTTC.

The rearrangement links TRBV3-1 (or the pseudogene TRBV3-2) to TRBJ1-2; tentatively, D is TRBD1 (6 bases). Germline V gene sequence: CDR1 LGHDT, CDR2 YNNKEL (reference sequence). Trimming removed 4 bases at V and 8 bases at J, with 14 bases between. The CDR3 has 13 amino acids. CDR3 nucleotides: TGTGCCAGCAGCCTACAGGGCTCCGGAGGCTACACCTTC. It specifies CASSLQGSGGYTF.

The chain carries TRBV19 and TRBJ2-2; tentative D call: TRBD2 (6 bases). The V end lost 5 bases, the J end lost 2 bases, and 12 bases lay between the germline ends. This CDR3 has 15 residues. Germline assignment: CDR1 LNHDA and CDR2 SQIVND (reference sequence). The CDR3 loop is CASSGSGGNTGELFF. For the CDR3, the DNA is TGTGCCAGTAGTGGTAGCGGCGGTAACACCGGGGAGCTGTTTTTT.

The V gene is TRBV5-4, the J gene TRBJ2-1, with D tentatively TRBD1 or TRBD2 (5 bases each). CDR3 length: 15 residues. V shed 5 bases and J shed 5 bases, with 17 bases lying between them. In germline, CDR1 is SGHNT, CDR2 YYREEE (reference sequence). CDR3 residues: CASSPQGAGHNEQFF. The CDR3 nucleotides are TGTGCCAGCAGTCCCCAGGGAGCAGGCCACAATGAGCAGTTCTTC.

This clone was observed a single time. The chain links TRBV7-9 to TRBJ1-5; 9 bases are shared with TRBD1. This CDR3 spans 15 amino acids. The germline gives CDR1 SEHNR, CDR2 FQNEAQ (reference sequence). The V segment lost 3 bases and the J segment 8 bases; nucleotides outside the gene matches: 8. The CDR3 DNA reads TGTGCCAGCAGCTTCGGACAGGGGAGTCACGAGCCCCAGCATTTT. Translation: CASSFGQGSHEPQHF.

The rearrangement uses TRBV4-3 and TRBJ1-2, with D perhaps matching TRBD1 (5 bases). Per the germline V gene, CDR1 is LGHNA and CDR2 is YSLEER. The CDR3 sequence is 12 residues long. V was trimmed by 5 bases and J by 8 bases, leaving 12 bases between them. The CDR3 region is CASSNPGGGYTF. The DNA for the CDR3 is TGCGCCAGCAGCAATCCTGGGGGGGGCTACACCTTC.

Only one count was recorded for this clone. The chain has TRBV5-1 and TRBJ2-5, with a weak D call TRBD2 (5 bases). Between the trimmed V and J ends, which lost 0 bases and 5 bases, there was a span of 14 bases. CDR1 is SGHRS, CDR2 YFSETQ, per germline. This CDR3 contains 15 residues. The CDR3 spells CASSLEKRSGETQYF. CDR3 nucleotides: TGCGCCAGCAGCTTGGAAAAAAGATCGGGGGAGACCCAGTACTTC.

The chain combines TRBV5-1 with TRBJ1-3, with no clear D. Germline V CDR1 and CDR2: SGHRS, YFSETQ. Between the trimmed V and J ends, which lost 7 bases and 2 bases, there was a span of 13 bases. This CDR3 comprises 14 residues. The CDR3: CASRGSQTGNTIYF. The CDR3 DNA is TGCGCCAGCCGTGGGTCACAGACTGGAAACACCATATATTTT. Together with reference TRBV5-1 and TRBJ1-3, the CDR3 gives the full variable domain: KAGVTQTPRYLIKTRGQQVTLSCSPISGHRSVSWYQQTPGQGLQFLFEYFSETQRNKGNFPGRFSGRQFSNSRSEMNVSTLELGDSALYLCASRGSQTGNTIYFGEGSWLTVV.

V usage is TRBV7-9 and J usage is TRBJ2-3; 12 bases match TRBD2. Per germline, CDR1 SEHNR and CDR2 FQNEAQ (reference sequence). Germline trimming cut 1 base from V and 2 bases from J; bases unmatched to any gene: 1. The CDR3 runs 16 residues. This chain's CDR3 is CASSLGLAGDTDTQYF. DNA for the CDR3: TGTGCCAGCAGCTTAGGACTAGCGGGGGACACAGATACGCAGTATTTT.

This clone has just a few counts. The chain has TRBV5-1 and TRBJ2-7, with D perhaps being TRBD1 or TRBD2 (6 bases each). Germline CDR1 SGHRS, CDR2 YFSETQ. The CDR3 extends over 16 amino acids. V lost 4 bases to trimming and J lost 0 bases, with 17 bases between them. CDR3 protein: CASSHLGGHSSYEQYF. The CDR3 DNA sequence: TGCGCCAGCAGCCACCTCGGGGGCCACAGCTCCTACGAGCAGTACTTC. Drawing the rest from reference TRBV5-1 and TRBJ2-7, the complete variable domain is KAGVTQTPRYLIKTRGQQVTLSCSPISGHRSVSWYQQTPGQGLQFLFEYFSETQRNKGNFPGRFSGRQFSNSRSEMNVSTLELGDSALYLCASSHLGGHSSYEQYFGPGTRLTVT.

V gene TRBV3-1 (or the pseudogene TRBV3-2) combines with J gene TRBJ1-1; D unresolved. The CDR3 has 11 amino acids. V lost 4 bases to trimming and J lost 3 bases, with 3 bases between them. In germline, CDR1 is LGHDT, CDR2 YNNKEL (reference sequence). The CDR3 is CASSRYTEAFF. Written as DNA, the CDR3 is TGTGCCAGCAGCCGGTACACTGAAGCTTTCTTT.

The J gene is TRBJ1-4, the V gene TRBV7-9, with 8 bases lining up with TRBD1. The CDR3 totals 15 residues. V lost 5 bases to trimming and J lost 6 bases; unmatched junction nucleotides: 8. Germline V lookup: CDR1 SEHNR, CDR2 FQNEAQ (reference sequence). CDR3 DNA: TGTGCCAGCAGCCCAGGACAGGGATGGGATGAAAAACTGTTTTTT. Amino acid sequence: CASSPGQGWDEKLFF.

The V gene is TRBV11-2, the J gene TRBJ2-1, with 14 bases lining up with TRBD2. There are 16 residues in the CDR3. Trimming cost V 4 bases and J 8 bases; bases outside gene matches: 7. From germline, CDR1 is SGHAT and CDR2 FQNNGV. Here the CDR3 reads CASSSVTSGGADEQFF. CDR3 bases: TGTGCCAGCAGCTCCGTGACTAGCGGGGGGGCCGATGAGCAGTTCTTC.

Points on this clone: Germline is not matched at one junction end, which may reflect a read error. Other DNA sequences in this sample translate to the same CDR3. The rearrangement links TRBV28 to TRBJ1-2; possible D gene TRBD1, 5 bases. The CDR3 has 16 residues. In germline, CDR1 is MDHEN, CDR2 SYDVKM. CDR3 sequence: CASRGRTYRANYGYTF. The CDR3 region has the DNA TGTGCCAGCAGGGGACGGACCTATAGGGCTAACTATGGCTACACTTTC.

The chain employs TRBV6-5 and TRBJ2-7; tentatively, D is TRBD1 or TRBD2 (5 bases each). The CDR3 spans 14 residues. Germline lookup yields CDR1 MNHEY and CDR2 SVGAGI. Deletions cut 10 bases from V and 7 bases from J, with 23 bases between. CDR3 amino acids: CATFGDLNRWEQYF. The CDR3, as DNA: TGTGCCACCTTTGGGGACCTCAACCGTTGGGAGCAGTACTTC.

This clone was seen a single time. This chain connects TRBV30 to TRBJ2-5; tentatively, D is TRBD2 (6 bases). Trimming removed 1 base from V and 5 bases from J, with 8 bases in between. This CDR3 comprises 12 residues. CDR1 and CDR2 from the germline V gene are GTSNPN and SVGIG (reference sequence). The CDR3 sequence is CAWSGGRETQYF. Written as DNA, the CDR3 is TGTGCCTGGAGTGGGGGGAGGGAGACCCAGTACTTC.